This record covers a single TCR beta chain. No antigen is known for it. The data belong to a study of OX40 agonist ivuxolimab in advanced cancers. Study as a whole: Patients were 82.7% male with ages about 20 to 79, mean 60.

Germline CDR1 is SGHAT and CDR2 is FQDESV (reference sequence). Unmatched junction bases numbered 8, after V lost 5 bases and J lost 0 bases. The CDR3 consists of 16 residues. General study results and limits: At 0.1 to 3.0 mg/kg, CD4+ and CD8+ blood T cells expanded clonally by week 6.

The repertoire was sequenced with immunoSEQ multiplex PCR; TCRdb's copy has only in-frame clones and lacks some. The sample carries tens of thousands of clones, approximately 80% recorded once. The rearrangement uses TRBV11-1 and TRBJ2-7, with 9 positions matching TRBD1. The input for sequencing was CD4+ or CD8+ T cells sorted from blood, taken in a trial of the OX40 agonist ivuxolimab. The sequence was obtained from an adult with an advanced solid tumor such as melanoma, head and neck, liver or kidney cancer. CDR3 bases: TGTGCCAGCAGCCGTACCGGGACAGGGATCTCCTACGAGCAGTACTTC. Amino acids: CASSRTGTGISYEQYF.